This T cell receptor (beta chain) was sequenced during a study of lymphopenia after photon versus proton radiotherapy. Of note for this clone: Its antigen is undetermined. Other DNA sequences of this sample code for an identical CDR3.

Whole-study findings and limits: In patients who died, overall survival fell as post-nadir TCR diversity dropped more.

The table came from immunoSEQ multiplex PCR; TCRdb's copy has only in-frame clones and leaves some out. This table has 35,000 to 50,000 clones, approximately 80% appearing once. Germline CDR1 SGDLS, CDR2 YYNGEE. Trimming stripped 3 bases from V and 3 bases from J, with 9 bases between. The CDR3 length is 13 residues. The gene calls are TRBV9 and TRBJ1-1; D may be TRBD1 (6 bases). The sequence came from a woman between 65 and 79 years old with pancreatic cancer. The input for sequencing was peripheral blood, taken from a patient treated with proton-based radiotherapy. CDR3 nucleotide sequence: TGTGCCAGCAGCGCCAGGACAGACACTGAAGCTTTCTTT. Translated, it gives CASSARTDTEAFF.